The 2 T cell receptor beta chains listed next were all sequenced from one sample in a study of blood T cell repertoires in COVID-19. Method: immunoSEQ multiplex PCR; TCRdb's copy keeps in-frame clones and lacks some. Among roughly 70,000 clones, about 80% were seen once, and the ten largest hold around 28%. The specimen sequenced was peripheral blood. The receptors stem from a human donor in a cohort sampled during active COVID-19.

This clone came up a few times. This chain joins TRBV11-2 and TRBJ2-1; D is undetermined. The CDR3 sequence is 18 residues long. The V end was cut by 3 bases, the J end by 0 bases, with 18 bases between. CDR1 is SGHAT and CDR2 is FQNNGV in the germline V gene. CDR3 in amino acids: CASSLAGPSVSSYNEQFF. The CDR3 DNA reads as TGTGCCAGCAGCTTGGCCGGCCCGAGCGTGAGCTCCTACAATGAGCAGTTCTTC.

CDR3 protein: CASSLAWGGLAGTNKQFF. CDR3 DNA: TGTGCCAGCAGCTTAGCGTGGGGGGGACTAGCGGGGACAAACAAGCAGTTCTTC. J is TRBJ2-1 and V is TRBV7-8, with 13 bases aligning to TRBD2. CDR3 size: 18 residues. V lost 0 bases, J lost 11 bases, and 13 bases stayed unmatched. Per germline, CDR1 SGHVS and CDR2 FQNEAQ.